These 21 T cell receptor beta chains were sequenced from one sample in a study of beta chain features in type 1 diabetes. Since all of the isolated RNA was reverse transcribed, expressed TCRB transcripts were what got sequenced. Using immunoSEQ multiplex PCR, the repertoire was profiled, and TCRdb retains in-frame clones only, with some absent. This sample yields 430,000 or so clones, of which over 10% are seen a single time; 0.04% to 0.05% belongs to the top ten. The sample taken for sequencing was naive CD4+ T cells from blood. The receptors come from a woman between 18 and 30 years old in good health.

The chain joins TRBV9 to TRBJ2-3; D is unresolved. V was shortened by 0 bases and J by 2 bases, with 7 bases between the two germline ends. The CDR3 totals 14 residues. The germline V gene encodes CDR1 SGDLS and CDR2 YYNGEE. CDR3 region: CASSVGRPTDTQYF. The CDR3 DNA reads as TGTGCCAGCAGCGTAGGAAGGCCCACAGATACGCAGTATTTT.

This clone was counted only a few times. The chain combines TRBV7-9 with TRBJ2-2; no firm D call. Trimming stripped 5 bases from V and 4 bases from J, with 2 bases between. From germline, CDR1 is SEHNR and CDR2 FQNEAQ (reference sequence). The CDR3 is 11 residues long. This chain's CDR3 is CASSLTGELFF. The CDR3 DNA follows: TGTGCCAGCAGCCTCACCGGGGAGCTGTTTTTT.

The chain combines TRBV5-1 with TRBJ2-7; D may match TRBD1 or TRBD2 (5 bases each). This CDR3 spans 14 amino acids. Germline V lookup: CDR1 SGHRS, CDR2 YFSETQ. Trimming took off 5 bases at V and 1 base at J, with 13 bases between the two ends. The CDR3 spells CASSLRDASYEQYF. The CDR3 DNA reads TGCGCCAGCAGTCTCCGGGACGCATCCTACGAGCAGTACTTC. Supplemented by reference TRBV5-1 and TRBJ2-7, the full variable domain reads KAGVTQTPRYLIKTRGQQVTLSCSPISGHRSVSWYQQTPGQGLQFLFEYFSETQRNKGNFPGRFSGRQFSNSRSEMNVSTLELGDSALYLCASSLRDASYEQYFGPGTRLTVT.

This clone appeared a few times. The chain employs TRBV9 and TRBJ1-1; the D is unclear. Per germline, CDR1 SGDLS and CDR2 YYNGEE. The CDR3 spans 14 residues. The germline V and J ends were trimmed by 0 bases and 4 bases, with 10 bases remaining between them. The CDR3 protein is CASSVDVRTTEAFF. The CDR3, as DNA: TGTGCCAGCAGCGTAGACGTGAGAACCACTGAAGCTTTCTTT.

This clone was counted only a few times. The CDR3: CASSQWTGLSTGELFF. CDR3 DNA sequence: TGTGCCAGCAGCCAATGGACGGGGCTAAGCACCGGGGAGCTGTTTTTT. V is TRBV14 and J is TRBJ2-2; TRBD1 or TRBD2 may be the D gene (5 bases each). CDR3 size: 16 residues. The germline gives CDR1 SGHDN, CDR2 FVKESK. Trimming took 2 bases from V and 4 from J, leaving 14 bases between them.

The chain has TRBV7-2 and TRBJ2-3; D is uncertain. CDR1 and CDR2 from the germline V gene are SGHTA and FQGNSA. V shed 2 bases and J shed 10 bases, with 10 bases lying between them. The CDR3 totals 12 residues. CDR3 sequence: CASSLKADAQYF. DNA of the CDR3: TGTGCCAGCAGCTTAAAAGCCGATGCGCAGTATTTT. Full variable domain (missing parts from reference TRBV7-2 and TRBJ2-3): GAGVSQSPSNKVTEKGKDVELRCDPISGHTALYWYRQSLGQGLEFLIYFQGNSAPDKSGLPSDRFSAERTGGSVSTLTIQRTQQEDSAVYLCASSLKADAQYFGPGTRLTVL.

This clone was detected a few times. This sequence joins TRBV9 and TRBJ1-6; D is ambiguous. CDR1 and CDR2 from the germline V gene are SGDLS and YYNGEE. Trimming shortened V by 2 bases and J by 8 bases, and 11 bases separated the two germline ends. The CDR3 runs to 14 residues. In nucleotides, the CDR3 is TGTGCCAGCAGCGTTGAAATGGCGGATTCACCCCTCCACTTT. Encoded protein: CASSVEMADSPLHF.

Note on this clone: Other DNA sequences in the sample encode the same CDR3. The chain is built from TRBV7-2 and TRBJ2-5, with D perhaps being TRBD1 or TRBD2 (5 bases each). There are 13 residues in the CDR3. The germline CDR1 and CDR2 sequences are SGHTA and FQGNSA. Trimming shortened V by 5 bases and J by 1 base, and 8 bases separated the two germline ends. The CDR3 spells CASSLGVQETQYF. In nucleotides, the CDR3 is TGTGCCAGCAGCCTGGGGGTCCAAGAGACCCAGTACTTC.

This rearrangement joins TRBV7-2 to TRBJ1-5; D unclear. Germline V gene sequence: CDR1 SGHTA, CDR2 FQGNSA. Trimming pared 3 bases from V and 0 bases from J, leaving 6 bases between. This CDR3 is 14 amino acids long. The CDR3 DNA follows: TGTGCCAGCAGCTTGCGGTATAGCAATCAGCCCCAGCATTTT. Its translation is CASSLRYSNQPQHF.

The chain combines TRBV7-2 with TRBJ1-2; no clear D gene. This CDR3 has 12 residues. V was shortened by 0 bases and J by 10 bases, with 9 bases between the two germline ends. Germline V CDR1 and CDR2: SGHTA, FQGNSA. CDR3 protein: CASSLALQNYTF. CDR3 DNA: TGTGCCAGCAGCTTAGCGCTACAGAACTACACCTTC.

This clone was found a few times. The chain links TRBV6-5 to TRBJ2-1; 9 nucleotides line up with TRBD1. Germline CDR1 is MNHEY and CDR2 is SVGAGI. The junction had 8 bases not matched to a gene; V was cut back by 6 bases and J by 8 bases. This CDR3 contains 14 residues. CDR3 nucleotides: TGTGCCAGCAGGCGGACAGGGGTAGGCTATGAGCAGTTCTTC. It translates to CASRRTGVGYEQFF.

This clone was picked up a small number of times. V and J are TRBV2 and TRBJ2-7; 8 bases match TRBD1. CDR3 size: 12 residues. Trimming took 6 bases from V and 6 from J; bases not matched to a gene: 4. The germline gives CDR1 SNHLY, CDR2 FYNNEI. The CDR3: CASRDRVIEQYV. In DNA form, the CDR3 reads TGTGCCAGCAGGGACAGGGTTATCGAGCAGTACGTC.

This clone was counted only a few times. The rearrangement uses TRBV2 and TRBJ2-5; 12 nucleotides agree with TRBD2. Germline trimming cut 11 bases from V and 5 bases from J; bases unmatched to any gene: 9. Per germline, CDR1 SNHLY and CDR2 FYNNEI. The CDR3 loop spans 14 amino acids. In nucleotides, the CDR3 is TGTGCCGGGCGACTAGCGGGAGTTTATGAGACCCAGTACTTC. Translation gives CAGRLAGVYETQYF.

This clone was recorded a few times. The rearrangement joins TRBV6-6 to TRBJ1-4, with D possibly being TRBD1 (5 bases). The V gene's germline CDR1 is MNHNY and CDR2 SVGAGI (reference sequence). The CDR3 has 15 residues. V was trimmed by 2 bases and J by 7 bases, leaving 14 bases between them. CDR3 sequence reads: CASSYVGAQGEKLFF. The CDR3 nucleotides are TGTGCCAGCAGTTACGTCGGGGCTCAAGGTGAAAAACTGTTTTTT.

The CDR3 spells CASSLGVTSDLNTEAFF. CDR3 sequence (DNA): TGTGCCAGCAGCTTAGGAGTAACGAGTGACTTGAACACTGAAGCTTTCTTT. The chain joins TRBV7-9 to TRBJ1-1; no definite D call. V lost 1 base and J lost 0, with 15 bases in between. This CDR3 has 17 amino acids. Per germline, CDR1 SEHNR and CDR2 FQNEAQ (reference sequence).

The chain has TRBV9 and TRBJ1-2; 12 nucleotides match TRBD1. This CDR3 is 15 amino acids long. The V segment lost 4 bases and the J segment 5 bases; nucleotides outside the gene matches: 6. Germline V CDR1 and CDR2: SGDLS, YYNGEE. CDR3 protein: CASSYQGQGAYGYTF. Written as DNA, the CDR3 is TGTGCCAGCAGCTACCAGGGACAGGGGGCTTATGGCTACACCTTC.

This clone was found a few times. This chain joins TRBV9 and TRBJ2-1; D is unclear. The CDR3 consists of 14 residues. Germline CDR1 and CDR2: SGDLS and YYNGEE. Trimming took 3 bases from V and 10 from J, leaving 17 bases between them. This CDR3 is CASSASSQVGEQFF. CDR3 DNA sequence: TGTGCCAGCAGCGCCAGCTCCCAGGTCGGGGAGCAGTTCTTC.

For this clone: With a much larger clone just one base away, this may be a read error. The V call is TRBV5-6, the J call TRBJ2-3, with D unresolved. This CDR3 region has 13 residues. Germline loops: CDR1 SGHDT, CDR2 YYEEEE. Trimming stripped 2 bases from V and 1 base from J, with 5 bases between. CDR3 DNA sequence: TGTGCCAGCAGCTTCACGGGCACAGATACGCAGTATTTT. Its translation is CASSFTGTDTQYF.

There are a few counts of this clone. Distinct nucleotide sequences in the sample also encode this CDR3. The rearrangement uses TRBV7-2 and TRBJ2-3, with D unresolved. Trimming pared 1 base from V and 6 bases from J, leaving 8 bases between. This CDR3 is built from 13 residues. Germline V gene lookup returns CDR1 SGHTA and CDR2 FQGNSA. CDR3 DNA sequence: TGTGCCAGCAGCTTAGGCGTTACGGATACGCAGTATTTT. Translated, it gives CASSLGVTDTQYF.

The sample holds a few counts of this clone. The rearrangement links TRBV19 to TRBJ2-3; 8 nucleotides line up with TRBD1. Germline loops: CDR1 LNHDA, CDR2 SQIVND (reference sequence). This CDR3 has 15 amino acids. The ends lost 6 bases at V and 1 base at J; junction bases unmatched: 6. The CDR3 loop reads CASRRATGGTDTQYF. The CDR3 DNA sequence: TGTGCCAGTAGGCGGGCGACAGGGGGCACAGATACGCAGTATTTT.

The V gene is TRBV5-1, the J gene TRBJ2-5; D might be TRBD2 (6 bases). The CDR3 runs 15 residues. V dropped 0 bases and J dropped 4 bases, with 13 bases sitting between them. In germline, CDR1 is SGHRS, CDR2 YFSETQ. CDR3 DNA sequence: TGCGCCAGCAGCTTGGATCGTCGGCGGGGAGAGACCCAGTACTTC. This translates into CASSLDRRRGETQYF.